The T cell receptor (beta chain) under discussion was sequenced for a study of cytomegalovirus exposure and HLA in healthy donors. Notes on the study in general: The authors later linked a missense DCLRE1C variant to TCR beta V- and J-gene trimming. The study labeled 150 to 200 TCR beta chains cytomegalovirus-associated.

In the case of this clone: Antigen unknown.

13 Jbeta primers and 60 Vbeta primers were used for the PCR. The assay was immunoSEQ multiplex PCR, and TCRdb's table has in-frame clones only and misses some. The table lists 100,000 or so clones, around 82% of them singletons. Germline V CDR1 and CDR2: MDHEN, SYDVKM. The CDR3 runs to 14 residues. V was pared by 5 bases and J by 0 bases, with 10 bases between. The sequencing input was PBMCs. This TCR was recovered from a man aged 25 to 40 in good health and CMV-seropositive. The chain recombines TRBV28 with TRBJ1-1; D uncertain. DNA for the CDR3: TGTGCCAGCAGTCCTACAGTCATGAACACTGAAGCTTTCTTT. Amino acid sequence: CASSPTVMNTEAFF.